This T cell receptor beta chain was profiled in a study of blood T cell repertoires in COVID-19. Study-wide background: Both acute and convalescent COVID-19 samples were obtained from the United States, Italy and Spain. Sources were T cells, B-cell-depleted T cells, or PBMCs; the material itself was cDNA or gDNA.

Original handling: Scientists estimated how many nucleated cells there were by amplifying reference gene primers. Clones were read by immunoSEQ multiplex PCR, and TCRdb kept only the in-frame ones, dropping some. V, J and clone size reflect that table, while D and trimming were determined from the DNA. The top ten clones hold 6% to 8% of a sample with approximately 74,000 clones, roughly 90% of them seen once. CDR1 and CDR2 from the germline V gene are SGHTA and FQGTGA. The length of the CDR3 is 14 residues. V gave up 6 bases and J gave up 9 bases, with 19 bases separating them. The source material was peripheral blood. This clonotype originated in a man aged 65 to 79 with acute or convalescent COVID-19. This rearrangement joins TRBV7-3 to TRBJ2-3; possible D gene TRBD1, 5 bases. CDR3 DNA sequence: TGTGCCAGCAGTCCGGGCGCAGGGTGGTCAACGCAGTATTTT. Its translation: CASSPGAGWSTQYF.